One and the same sample provided the 22 T cell receptor beta chains below, sequenced in a study of CD8 T cells in ankylosing spondylitis. Study-level points and caveats: The study identified a TCR beta motif of under ten highly homologous variants that appeared characteristic of ankylosing spondylitis blood.

These receptors have no identified antigens. TCRdb redid the calling of the 5' RACE reads with MiXCR, one entry per CDR3 protein. Here the sample spans a few hundred thousand distinct CDR3 sequences, about a fifth being singletons. The specimen was blood, either unsorted or a sorted T cell fraction (not recorded which). These receptors were taken from a male donor with ankylosing spondylitis.

The sample holds a few counts of this clonotype. The V gene is TRBV20-1, the J gene TRBJ2-1; D unresolved. V dropped 5 bases and J dropped 8 bases, with 13 bases sitting between them. Germline lookup yields CDR1 DFQATT and CDR2 SNEGSKA (reference sequence). This CDR3 contains 12 residues. The CDR3 coding sequence is TGCAGTGCTGGTAAGGGCGTCGATGAGCAGTTCTTC. This encodes CSAGKGVDEQFF.

In its sample, this clonotype was seen a few times. The rearrangement links TRBV5-1 to TRBJ2-7, with 9 positions matching TRBD2. The CDR3 has 16 amino acids. Germline CDR1 SGHRS, CDR2 YFSETQ. The V segment lost 0 bases and the J segment 0 bases; nucleotides outside the gene matches: 4. CDR3: CASSLALSGGSYEQYF. CDR3 DNA: TGCGCCAGCAGCTTGGCCCTTAGCGGGGGCTCCTACGAGCAGTACTTC.

The chain carries TRBV27 and TRBJ2-4; D may match TRBD1 or TRBD2 (5 bases each). Per germline, CDR1 MNHEY and CDR2 SMNVEV (reference sequence). The CDR3 sequence is 14 residues long. V was clipped by 0 bases and J by 6 bases, with 9 bases between them. As DNA, the CDR3 is TGTGCCAGCAGTTTATCCGGGACGTTAAACATTCAGTACTTC. Protein: CASSLSGTLNIQYF.

This clonotype appeared a few times. V gene TRBV7-9 combines with J gene TRBJ2-5; 7 positions match TRBD1. Trimming at V came to 5 bases and at J to 4 bases, leaving 7 bases not matched to a gene. Germline V CDR1 and CDR2: SEHNR, FQNEAQ (reference sequence). The CDR3 extends over 14 amino acids. CDR3 sequence reads: CASSTTGLRETQYF. The CDR3, as DNA: TGTGCCAGCAGCACGACAGGGCTTCGAGAGACCCAGTACTTC.

This clonotype was detected a few times. The chain is built from TRBV29-1 and TRBJ1-4; 11 bases match TRBD1. The CDR3 is made up of 15 amino acids. Germline V gene lookup returns CDR1 SQVTM and CDR2 ANQGSEA. V dropped 7 bases and J dropped 5; count of bases not matched to a gene: 9. DNA for the CDR3: TGCAGCGCTGTCCCGGGACAGGGGGGAAATGAAAAACTGTTTTTT. Its translation: CSAVPGQGGNEKLFF.

DNA for the CDR3: TGCGCCAGCAGCTCCAGGGAGGGGCGAGAGACCCAGTACTTC. Translation: CASSSREGRETQYF. The V call is TRBV5-1, the J call TRBJ2-5, with TRBD2 identical over 7 bases. With V trimmed by 3 bases and J by 4 bases, 6 bases remained unmatched. The CDR3 is made up of 14 amino acids. The V gene's germline CDR1 is SGHRS and CDR2 YFSETQ.

This clonotype was observed at least ten times. The CDR3 spells CASSQEASGKNIQYF. In DNA form, the CDR3 reads TGTGCCAGCAGCCAAGAGGCTAGCGGCAAAAACATTCAGTACTTC. V is TRBV4-2 and J is TRBJ2-4; 7 bases align to TRBD2. Germline CDR1 reads LGHNA; CDR2 reads YNFKEQ. CDR3 length equals 15 residues. V lost 0 bases to trimming and J lost 3 bases; unmatched junction nucleotides: 2.

This clonotype was seen more than once but under ten times. The chain combines TRBV7-2 with TRBJ2-6; D is undetermined. The V end lost 3 bases, the J end lost 3 bases, and 3 bases lay between the germline ends. The CDR3 has 13 residues. The germline gives CDR1 SGHTA, CDR2 FQGNSA. DNA of the CDR3: TGTGCCAGCAGCTTTCATGGGGCCAACGTCCTGACTTTC. This gives the protein CASSFHGANVLTF.

The chain carries TRBV5-1 and TRBJ2-1; D may be TRBD1 or TRBD2 (5 bases each). Trimming stripped 0 bases from V and 9 bases from J, with 16 bases between. From germline, CDR1 is SGHRS and CDR2 YFSETQ. CDR3 length: 15 residues. As DNA, the CDR3 is TGCGCCAGCAGCTTGGAGGGACGGGCGACCGGTGAGCAGTTCTTC. The encoded protein is CASSLEGRATGEQFF. Full variable domain (missing parts from reference TRBV5-1 and TRBJ2-1): KAGVTQTPRYLIKTRGQQVTLSCSPISGHRSVSWYQQTPGQGLQFLFEYFSETQRNKGNFPGRFSGRQFSNSRSEMNVSTLELGDSALYLCASSLEGRATGEQFFGPGTRLTVL.

The CDR3 sequence is CASSGRTGGAGELFF. The CDR3, as DNA: TGTGCCAGCAGTGGGAGGACAGGGGGCGCCGGGGAGCTGTTTTTT. The genes are TRBV27 and TRBJ2-2; TRBD1 agrees at 11 bases. With 5 bases clipped from V and 6 bases from J, the junction kept 5 bases outside the gene matches. Per germline, CDR1 MNHEY and CDR2 SMNVEV (reference sequence). This CDR3 is 15 amino acids long.

This clonotype has a handful of counts. J is TRBJ2-5 and V is TRBV9; 7 bases are a match to TRBD1. The CDR3 is 14 amino acids. Germline V gene lookup returns CDR1 SGDLS and CDR2 YYNGEE. V lost 5 bases to trimming and J lost 3 bases; unmatched junction nucleotides: 7. CDR3 coding DNA: TGTGCCAGCAGTTTAGGGACAGTAAAAGAGACCCAGTACTTC. It is translated as CASSLGTVKETQYF.

V and J are TRBV7-8 and TRBJ2-3; D possibly corresponds to TRBD2 (5 bases). Germline CDR1 SGHVS, CDR2 FQNEAQ. V was pared by 7 bases and J by 6 bases, with 20 bases between. CDR3 length: 15 residues. CDR3 region: CASTLLRNEGDTQYF. CDR3 in DNA: TGTGCCAGCACCCTACTTCGGAACGAGGGCGATACGCAGTATTTT.

This clonotype has just a few counts. V usage is TRBV25-1 and J usage is TRBJ2-2; no clear D gene. Between the trimmed V and J ends, which lost 4 bases and 2 bases, there was a span of 5 bases. CDR1 is MGHDK, CDR2 SYGVNS, per germline. CDR3 size: 13 residues. CDR3 residues: CASSAVNTGELFF. CDR3 coding DNA: TGTGCCAGCAGTGCCGTTAACACCGGGGAGCTGTTTTTT.

The table lists this clonotype with a few counts. This rearrangement joins TRBV18 to TRBJ1-5; 12 nucleotides agree with TRBD1. CDR1 and CDR2 from the germline V gene are KGHSH and LQKENI. V trimming: 3 bases; J trimming: 0 bases; junction bases outside the gene matches: 6. The CDR3 is 18 residues long. The CDR3 sequence is CASSPRDRGPYSNQPQHF. CDR3 in DNA: TGTGCCAGCTCACCGCGGGACAGGGGGCCCTATAGCAATCAGCCCCAGCATTTT.

This clonotype has a count of ten or more. The chain links TRBV7-2 to TRBJ2-7; the D gene could be TRBD1 or TRBD2 (5 bases each). Germline assignment: CDR1 SGHTA and CDR2 FQGNSA. CDR3 length equals 13 residues. Trimming left V 5 bases short and J 3 bases short, with 11 bases between. The CDR3 coding sequence is TGTGCCAGCAGCCCGGGACCGAACTACGAGCAGTACTTC. It specifies CASSPGPNYEQYF.

This clonotype was counted only a few times. The chain recombines TRBV3-1 with TRBJ2-2; D perhaps matches TRBD1 (6 bases). The CDR3 runs 15 residues. Trimming left V 4 bases short and J 1 base short, with 10 bases between. CDR1 is LGHDT and CDR2 is YNNKEL in the germline V gene (reference sequence). As DNA, the CDR3 is TGTGCCAGCAGCCCCCTCAGGGGGAACACCGGGGAGCTGTTTTTT. As protein: CASSPLRGNTGELFF.

This clonotype was counted only a few times. The gene calls are TRBV29-1 and TRBJ1-4; D perhaps matches TRBD1 (5 bases). Germline values: CDR1 SQVTM, CDR2 ANQGSEA. V lost 7 bases and J 3 bases, leaving 9 bases between the germline ends. There are 12 residues in the CDR3. The CDR3 nucleotides read TGCAGCGCCGGACATCCTAATGAAAAACTGTTTTTT. Protein sequence: CSAGHPNEKLFF.

The J gene is TRBJ2-7, the V gene TRBV19; tentative D call: TRBD1 (6 bases). Trimming removed 10 bases from V and 2 bases from J, with 9 bases in between. This CDR3 is built from 11 residues. Germline CDR1 and CDR2: LNHDA and SQIVND (reference sequence). CDR3 sequence reads: CATQGTYEQYF. The CDR3 nucleotides read TGTGCCACACAGGGAACCTACGAGCAGTACTTC.

This clonotype appeared a few times. This sequence joins TRBV4-3 and TRBJ2-3; D might be TRBD2 (5 bases). Germline CDR1 and CDR2: LGHNA and YSLEER. V lost 0 bases to trimming and J lost 0 bases, with 7 bases between them. The CDR3 totals 15 residues. CDR3 protein: CASSQDQRSTDTQYF. The CDR3 nucleotides read TGCGCCAGCAGCCAAGATCAGCGGAGCACAGATACGCAGTATTTT.

This chain links TRBV5-1 with TRBJ2-3; D is ambiguous. The V gene's germline CDR1 is SGHRS and CDR2 YFSETQ. Trimming cost V 4 bases and J 0 bases, with 18 bases left between them. This CDR3 region has 17 residues. CDR3 sequence reads: CASSRYYSPTSTDTQYF. CDR3 nucleotides: TGCGCCAGCAGCCGATACTACAGTCCTACTAGCACAGATACGCAGTATTTT.

This clonotype turned up a few times. The chain carries TRBV4-2 and TRBJ2-3; D is undetermined. This CDR3 contains 15 residues. Germline-derived CDR1 and CDR2 are LGHNA and YNFKEQ. With 0 bases removed from V and 2 bases from J, the gap between germline ends came to 9 bases. The CDR3 here is CASSQEWILTDTQYF. DNA for the CDR3: TGTGCCAGCAGCCAAGAATGGATCCTCACAGATACGCAGTATTTT.

CDR3 sequence reads: CSVLPLGGTGTDTQYF. In DNA form, the CDR3 reads TGCAGCGTTTTACCGTTGGGAGGGACTGGCACAGATACGCAGTATTTT. This chain connects TRBV29-1 to TRBJ2-3, with 7 bases matching TRBD2. Germline CDR1 is SQVTM and CDR2 is ANQGSEA. The CDR3 is 16 residues long. The J segment lost 1 base and the V segment lost 5 bases, leaving 12 bases of the junction unmatched.